The T cell receptor (beta chain) described here comes from a study of cytomegalovirus exposure and HLA in healthy donors. In the PCR, 60 Vbeta and 13 Jbeta primers were used. The protocol was immunoSEQ multiplex PCR, while the TCRdb copy is restricted to in-frame clones and leaves out a portion. The sample has roughly 280,000 clones, under 80% seen once; the top ten hold under 2.5%. The clonotype was recovered from a female donor in good health and CMV-seronegative. The sample consisted of PBMCs.

The CDR3 region is CASSHRTGPNTEAFF. CDR3 coding DNA: TGTGCCAGTAGTCATAGGACAGGGCCGAACACTGAAGCTTTCTTT. The chain links TRBV19 to TRBJ1-1; 8 nucleotides line up with TRBD1. This CDR3 comprises 15 residues. Unmatched junction bases numbered 6, after V lost 5 bases and J lost 1 base. CDR1 and CDR2 from the germline V gene are LNHDA and SQIVND (reference sequence).